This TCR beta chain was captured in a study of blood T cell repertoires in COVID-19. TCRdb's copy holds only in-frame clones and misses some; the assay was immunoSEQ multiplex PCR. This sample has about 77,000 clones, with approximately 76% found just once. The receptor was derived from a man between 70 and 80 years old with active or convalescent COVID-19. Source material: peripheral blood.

The CDR3 nucleotides read TGTGCCAGCACCTACGGGGGGCGGAAGGGTAACGAGCAGTACTTC. This encodes CASTYGGRKGNEQYF. The chain uses TRBV7-9 and TRBJ2-7; possibly TRBD2 for D (7 bases). V was shortened by 7 bases and J by 5 bases, with 21 bases between the two germline ends. The CDR3 runs to 15 residues. From germline, CDR1 is SEHNR and CDR2 FQNEAQ (reference sequence). Combining the CDR3 with reference TRBV7-9 and TRBJ2-7 gives the whole variable domain DTGVSQNPRHKITKRGQNVTFRCDPISEHNRLYWYRQTLGQGPEFLTYFQNEAQLEKSRLLSDRFSAERPKGSFSTLEIQRTEQGDSAMYLCASTYGGRKGNEQYFGPGTRLTVT.